The T cell receptor (beta chain) under discussion was sequenced for a study of cytomegalovirus exposure and HLA in healthy donors. Study-level information: Earlier findings included 90 million to 120 million unique TCR beta sequences obtained from about 180 million T cells. HLA-typed donors were the source of about 85 million unique TCRs held in an early data release.

Amplification used 60 Vbeta primers and 13 Jbeta primers. Produced via immunoSEQ multiplex PCR; TCRdb's table is partial and in-frame only. Among some 150,000 clones listed, about 62% were seen once. V lost 6 bases to trimming and J lost 2 bases, with 10 bases between them. This CDR3 has 14 residues. From germline, CDR1 is LNHDA and CDR2 SQIVND (reference sequence). A remark on this clone: Its antigen is still unknown.

Study results and caveats: Follow-up analysis later connected one missense variant in DCLRE1C with trimming of TCR beta V- and J-genes. Later on, an analysis tied around 17,000 TCR beta sequences to HLA alleles at 0.05 false discovery rate.

Sample: PBMCs. The rearrangement joins TRBV19 to TRBJ1-4; perhaps TRBD1 as D (5 bases). The receptor comes from a man in his forties in good health and CMV-seronegative. In DNA, the CDR3 is TGTGCCAGTAGCTTCGCAGGGACTAATGAAAAACTGTTTTTT. Translating it yields CASSFAGTNEKLFF. The full variable domain, completed using reference TRBV19 and TRBJ1-4, is DGGITQSPKYLFRKEGQNVTLSCEQNLNHDAMYWYRQDPGQGLRLIYYSQIVNDFQKGDIAEGYSVSREKKESFPLTVTSAQKNPTAFYLCASSFAGTNEKLFFGSGTQLSVL.